The 11 T cell receptor beta chains below all came from one sample that was sequenced in a study of Graves' ophthalmopathy and Graves' hyperthyroidism. For repertoire sequencing, the TCR beta CDR3 regions were amplified from RNA transcripts. Investigators did first-round RT-PCR with HTBI primers, then second-round multiplex PCR. Each CDR3 protein is one row after TCRdb ran MiXCR on the multiplex PCR reads. Of about 500,000 distinct CDR3 sequences in the sample, approximately 15% were seen once. What was sequenced was blood. The receptors shown here come from a woman aged 30 to 39 with Graves' ophthalmopathy.

This clonotype was picked up many times. The chain employs TRBV28 and TRBJ1-5; the D gene is possibly TRBD1 (6 bases). The CDR3 contains 18 residues. V was cut by 5 bases and J by 0 bases, with 20 bases left in between. Germline CDR1 reads MDHEN; CDR2 reads SYDVKM. The CDR3 coding sequence is TGTGCCAGCAGTGGGGAAACCCGCACAGGGTCTAGCAATCAGCCCCAGCATTTT. Its translation is CASSGETRTGSSNQPQHF.

This rearrangement joins TRBV18 to TRBJ1-1, with D unresolved. CDR1 KGHSH and CDR2 LQKENI come from the germline V gene. Trimming left V 5 bases short and J 1 base short, with 14 bases between. This CDR3 is 15 amino acids long. In DNA form, the CDR3 reads TGTGCCAGCTCAACCTACAGAGAGGGGAACACTGAAGCTTTCTTT. It encodes CASSTYREGNTEAFF.

At least ten counts were recorded for this clonotype. The DNA for the CDR3 is TGTGCCACCAGCAGAGATCAGGGGACAGTCTCCTACGAGCAGTACTTC. Residues: CATSRDQGTVSYEQYF. The gene calls are TRBV15 and TRBJ2-7; 7 bases match TRBD1. Germline trimming cut 0 bases from V and 0 bases from J; bases unmatched to any gene: 5. This CDR3 region has 16 residues. Germline CDR1 and CDR2: LNHNV and YYDKDF (reference sequence).

J is TRBJ2-5 and V is TRBV11-1; D remains ambiguous. The CDR3 extends over 14 amino acids. Per the germline V gene, CDR1 is SGHAT and CDR2 is FQDESV (reference sequence). Trimming removed 2 bases at V and 2 bases at J, with 9 bases between. The chain's CDR3 is CASSLRFEQETQYF. The CDR3 bases are TGTGCCAGCAGCTTAAGATTTGAACAAGAGACCCAGTACTTC.

This clonotype was counted many times. The rearrangement uses TRBV12-3 or TRBV12-4 and TRBJ1-2; 11 bases fit TRBD1. CDR3 length equals 16 residues. Germline trimming cut 4 bases from V and 2 bases from J; bases unmatched to any gene: 6. The CDR3 region has the DNA TGTGCCAGCAGTTCAACCCGGGACAGGGGGAACTATGGCTACACCTTC. It encodes CASSSTRDRGNYGYTF.

The V gene is TRBV30, the J gene TRBJ1-3; D call uncertain. Germline lookup yields CDR1 GTSNPN and CDR2 SVGIG (reference sequence). The CDR3 runs to 12 residues. V was trimmed by 5 bases and J by 4 bases, leaving 9 bases between them. The CDR3 DNA reads TGTGCCTGGTCATCCTTCGGAAACACCATATATTTT. This codes for CAWSSFGNTIYF.

This clonotype occurred many times. CDR3 loop: CASFNLRLFF. The DNA for the CDR3 is TGTGCCAGCTTCAACCTGAGGCTGTTTTTT. The chain has TRBV2 and TRBJ2-2; D uncertain. The germline V gene has CDR1 SNHLY and CDR2 FYNNEI. Trimming left V 8 bases short and J 13 bases short, with 11 bases between. The CDR3 totals 10 residues.

Comments on this clonotype: One end of the junction is discordant with germline, which a read error may explain. The genes are TRBV25-1 and TRBJ1-2; weak D call: TRBD1 (6 bases). CDR3 length: 13 amino acids. The germline V gene encodes CDR1 MGHDK and CDR2 SYGVNS. CDR3: CVSSTGSNYGYTF. In DNA, the CDR3 is TGTGTCAGCAGTACAGGGTCAAACTATGGCTACACCTTC.

This clonotype came up many times. The rearrangement links TRBV9 to TRBJ2-5; D is undetermined. The CDR3 has 17 residues. Germline assignment: CDR1 SGDLS and CDR2 YYNGEE. Trimming cost V 0 bases and J 2 bases, with 17 bases left between them. Here the CDR3 DNA reads TGTGCCAGCAGCGTAGAAGGTGGCCCTCTCATTCAAGAGACCCAGTACTTC. Translated: CASSVEGGPLIQETQYF.

This clonotype was observed at least ten times. This sequence joins TRBV12-3 or TRBV12-4 and TRBJ1-1; D uncertain. This CDR3 has 14 residues. The V gene lost 1 base and the J gene lost 7 bases, with 13 bases spanning the gap. CDR3 residues: CASSLGQPQDEAFF. The DNA for the CDR3 is TGTGCCAGCAGTTTAGGGCAGCCCCAAGATGAAGCTTTCTTT.

With regard to this clonotype: A read error is possible here, since a much larger clone lies one base away. This chain links TRBV7-2 with TRBJ2-5; D unresolved. CDR1 and CDR2 from the germline V gene are SGHTA and FQGNSA. CDR3 length: 14 amino acids. CDR3 nucleotide sequence: TGTGCCAGCAGCTTAATTAGGGTAGGCGAGACCGAGTACTTC. It encodes CASSLIRVGETEYF.